The rows below give T cell receptor beta chains drawn from one sample of a study of blood T cell repertoires in COVID-19. Data came from immunoSEQ multiplex PCR; TCRdb stores just in-frame clones and leaves some out. There are some 200,000 clones in the sample; 80% to 85% occur only once, and about 2.1% lies in the top ten. The sequenced sample was peripheral blood. The receptors were sampled from a woman aged 60 to 75 with acute or convalescent COVID-19. Both conserved end residues are part of each CDR3. Each record gives: clone size, J gene, V gene, CDR3 protein. Rows may omit the clone size; those that give it use once, few, many or a size class.

few,TRBJ1-4,TRBV19,CASSIGGTGNEKLFF
NA,TRBJ2-1,TRBV29-1,CSVEAAGPRKFF
many,TRBJ2-7,TRBV30,CAWSAQGNEQYF
NA,TRBJ1-4,TRBV4-1,CASSPQGSGEKLFF
NA,TRBJ2-1,TRBV19,CASSIDLRVNEQFF
NA,TRBJ2-2,TRBV9,CASSPHPANTGELFF
NA,TRBJ2-7,TRBV6-5,CASRSFAGYEQYF
NA,TRBJ2-4,TRBV30,CAWSVTGSGNIQYF
NA,TRBJ1-2,TRBV4-2,CASSQANPNYGYTF
NA,TRBJ1-1,TRBV2,CASKTGGNTEAFF
NA,TRBJ2-1,TRBV5-1,CASSSAGTVLTNEQFF
few,TRBJ2-5,TRBV2,CASSGAGLSRETQYF
NA,TRBJ1-5,TRBV12-3/TRBV12-4,CASSLTGFQPQHF
NA,TRBJ1-2,TRBV2,CASSVHQGGQGYTF
NA,TRBJ2-5,TRBV3-1/TRBV3-2,CASSQDQDRGLAETQYF
NA,TRBJ2-2,TRBV7-9,CASSLPKGTGELFF
NA,TRBJ2-2,TRBV28,CASSLQGTANTGELFF
NA,TRBJ1-1,TRBV7-9,CASSPPDTDTEAFF
few,TRBJ1-1,TRBV7-2,CASSLSEKDRFLNTEAFF
NA,TRBJ1-2,TRBV4-2,CASSEGQGLGYGYTF
NA,TRBJ2-7,TRBV18,CASSPLYSSYEQYF
NA,TRBJ2-5,TRBV5-1,CASSLSSGGARETQYF
NA,TRBJ1-2,TRBV6-1,CASSELKGKTGPYGYTF
NA,TRBJ1-3,TRBV11-2,CASSFSSGNTIYF
NA,TRBJ1-1,TRBV28,CASSFRGYDTEAFF
few,TRBJ1-5,TRBV30,CAWSSRDNQPQHF
once,TRBJ1-6,TRBV6-5,CASWTGKYSPLHF
NA,TRBJ1-2,TRBV2,CASSVEQGLQSGDGYTF
few,TRBJ2-5,TRBV5-5,CASSFQGGGAQETQYF
NA,TRBJ1-2,TRBV15,CATSRTGSGYGYTF
NA,TRBJ2-2,TRBV29-1,CSVVTAATGELFF
NA,TRBJ1-1,TRBV9,CASSVEGRVGTEAFF
NA,TRBJ2-5,TRBV5-1,CASSPLGTGVETQYF
NA,TRBJ1-4,TRBV4-2,CASSQEGREDEKLFF
NA,TRBJ1-2,TRBV19,CASSSGQTNYGYTF
NA,TRBJ2-1,TRBV7-9,CASSSQRQGAHNEQFF
NA,TRBJ1-1,TRBV5-6,CASSFNVRGPRTEAFF
once,TRBJ1-1,TRBV29-1,CSVDPKNTEAFF
NA,TRBJ1-5,TRBV18,CASSIQGVSNQPQHF
NA,TRBJ1-6,TRBV5-1,CASSLGVPTHSPLHF
NA,TRBJ1-4,TRBV10-3,CAISAGTGENEKLFF
once,TRBJ2-2,TRBV7-8,CASSLERRAGELFF
NA,TRBJ1-2,TRBV10-3,CAISDPDREGYTF
NA,TRBJ2-7,TRBV30,CAWSVYRGGKTLSSYEQYF
NA,TRBJ1-1,TRBV4-1,CASSQEQGRNTEAFF
few,TRBJ1-2,TRBV24-1,CATSAPGLYNGYTF
NA,TRBJ1-5,TRBV10-2,CASRGGAGNQPQHF
NA,TRBJ2-7,TRBV4-2,CASSQEDSVSYEQYF
NA,TRBJ1-1,TRBV27,CASSLFPQSEAFF
NA,TRBJ1-3,TRBV19,CARQALSGNTIYF
few,TRBJ1-1,TRBV30,CAWRYRENTEAFF
NA,TRBJ2-7,TRBV27,CASSFDGTGIYEQYF
NA,TRBJ1-2,TRBV5-8,CASSKGADYGYTF
NA,TRBJ1-5,TRBV6-5,CASRSGQYSNQPQHF
NA,TRBJ1-1,TRBV29-1,CSVAGAGTEAFF
once,TRBJ2-3,TRBV19,CASSPGLAGGYTDTQYF
NA,TRBJ1-1,TRBV12-3/TRBV12-4,CASRQGTEAFF
NA,TRBJ2-5,TRBV7-9,CASSESGLAGETQYF
NA,TRBJ2-3,TRBV6-5,CAIGQGALYTQYF